The source of this TCR beta chain is a study of blood T cell repertoires in COVID-19. Clones were read by immunoSEQ multiplex PCR, and TCRdb kept only the in-frame ones, dropping some. Seen here are 180,000 or so clones, around 87% observed once, and the top ten hold roughly 2.5%. V was pared by 10 bases and J by 8 bases, with 17 bases between. Germline-derived CDR1 and CDR2 are ENHRY and SYGVKD. There are 12 residues in the CDR3. The receptor comes from a man aged 35-49 years with active or convalescent COVID-19. This chain joins TRBV10-3 and TRBJ1-1; maybe TRBD1 (6 bases). Input material: peripheral blood. For the CDR3, the DNA is TGTGCCACCAAGCGAGGGGGATCCGAAGCTTTCTTT. Protein sequence: CATKRGGSEAFF.